Given below is one T cell receptor (beta chain) in context. Unsorted samples relied on about 90 million PBMCs, which served as the source of genomic DNA. The data stem from a study of shared clonotypes between healthy human individuals. Deep-level assay runs were performed. In replicate PCRs of unsorted PBMC, around 300 ng DNA, around 33,000 T cell genomes, was used. The table came from immunoSEQ multiplex PCR; TCRdb's copy has only in-frame clones and leaves some out. The data show 450,000 to 500,000 clones, with over 70% seen just once and 12% held by the top ten. Germline-derived CDR1 and CDR2 are LGHNA and YSLEER. The CDR3 sequence is 14 residues long. Trimming took 0 bases from V and 3 from J, leaving 8 bases between them.

The clonotype originates from a woman aged 40 to 50 in good health. Some clones in this sample may be carry-over from other donors' samples. This chain uses TRBV4-3 with TRBJ1-1; no reliable D call. The sequenced sample was PBMCs. The CDR3 loop reads CASSQDPRDTEAFF. The CDR3 coding sequence is TGCGCCAGCAGCCAAGATCCCAGAGACACTGAAGCTTTCTTT.